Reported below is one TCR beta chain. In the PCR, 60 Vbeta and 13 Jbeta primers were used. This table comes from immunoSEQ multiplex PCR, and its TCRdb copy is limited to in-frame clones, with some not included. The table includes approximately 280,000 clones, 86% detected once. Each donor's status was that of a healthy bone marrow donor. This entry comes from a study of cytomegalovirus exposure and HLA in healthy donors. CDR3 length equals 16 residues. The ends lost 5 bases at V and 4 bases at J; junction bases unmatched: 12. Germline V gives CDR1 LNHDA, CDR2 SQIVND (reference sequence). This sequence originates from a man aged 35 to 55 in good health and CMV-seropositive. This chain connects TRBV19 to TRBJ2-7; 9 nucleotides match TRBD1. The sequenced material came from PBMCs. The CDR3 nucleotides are TGTGCCAGTAGTGTCTCCGGGACAGGGAAATGGTACGAGCAGTACTTC. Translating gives CASSVSGTGKWYEQYF.